Following are 10 T cell receptor beta chains from one sample sequenced in a study of blood T cell repertoires in COVID-19. Assay used: immunoSEQ multiplex PCR; TCRdb lists only in-frame clones, some missing. The sample includes about 200,000 clones, around 84% seen only once; the top ten take 4.5% to 5%. The sample taken for sequencing was peripheral blood. These receptors were obtained from a woman of 80 years or more with acute or convalescent COVID-19.

Only a few counts were recorded for this clone. V usage is TRBV2 and J usage is TRBJ1-1; 10 bases line up with TRBD1. Trimming removed 5 bases from V and 4 bases from J; junction bases left unmatched: 4. Germline-derived CDR1 and CDR2 are SNHLY and FYNNEI. There are 14 residues in the CDR3. CDR3 nucleotides: TGTGCCAGCAGTCGGACAGGGGGTAGCACTGAAGCTTTCTTT. It translates to CASSRTGGSTEAFF.

The chain combines TRBV28 with TRBJ1-2; perhaps TRBD1 as D (6 bases). Germline values: CDR1 MDHEN, CDR2 SYDVKM. The V end was cut by 6 bases, the J end by 4 bases, with 21 bases between. The CDR3 length is 16 residues. As DNA, the CDR3 is TGTGCCAGCAGCAGCGGACAGACCGACAGAATCTATGGCTACACCTTC. As protein: CASSSGQTDRIYGYTF.

The rearrangement joins TRBV11-2 to TRBJ2-5, with 8 bases identical to TRBD1. The CDR3 is made up of 15 amino acids. The V and J ends lost 5 bases and 2 bases, in that order; junction bases with no gene match: 7. Per the germline V gene, CDR1 is SGHAT and CDR2 is FQNNGV. In DNA form, the CDR3 reads TGTGCCAGCAGCCCTCGACAGGGGTCGCAAGAGACCCAGTACTTC. Translation: CASSPRQGSQETQYF.

The chain has TRBV18 and TRBJ2-3; 9 nucleotides line up with TRBD2. V gave up 2 bases and J gave up 5 bases; unmatched junction bases: 8. This CDR3 has 16 amino acids. Germline CDR1 KGHSH, CDR2 LQKENI. CDR3 region: CASSPSAGGPGDTQYF. For the CDR3, the DNA is TGTGCCAGCTCACCATCGGCGGGAGGGCCGGGAGATACGCAGTATTTT.

A note on this clone: Mismatch with germline at one junction end may stem from a read error. The chain uses TRBV2 and TRBJ2-7; TRBD2 agrees at 10 bases. The germline gives CDR1 SNHLY, CDR2 FYNNEI. This CDR3 has 11 amino acids. The CDR3, as DNA: TGTGCCAGCAGTGAAGGGACTAGCGGCTTTTTC. Translating it yields CASSEGTSGFF.

The V gene is TRBV28, the J gene TRBJ1-6; TRBD1 matches at 9 bases. The V gene's germline CDR1 is MDHEN and CDR2 SYDVKM. The CDR3 is 15 amino acids. After removal of 5 bases from V and 7 bases from J, the junction contained 6 bases not matched to a gene. CDR3 nucleotides: TGTGCCAGCAGTCCCGGGGACAGGGAAAATTCACCCCTCCACTTT. Its translation is CASSPGDRENSPLHF.

The chain joins TRBV2 to TRBJ2-7; 7 nucleotides line up with TRBD1. CDR1 is SNHLY and CDR2 is FYNNEI in the germline V gene. The CDR3 is made up of 14 amino acids. Unmatched junction bases numbered 3, after V lost 3 bases and J lost 1 base. DNA for the CDR3: TGTGCCAGCAGTGACCGGGACAGATCCTACGAGCAGTACTTC. Residues: CASSDRDRSYEQYF. Together with reference TRBV2 and TRBJ2-7, the CDR3 gives the full variable domain: EPEVTQTPSHQVTQMGQEVILRCVPISNHLYFYWYRQILGQKVEFLVSFYNNEISEKSEIFDDQFSVERPDGSNFTLKIRSTKLEDSAMYFCASSDRDRSYEQYFGPGTRLTVT.

The chain joins TRBV4-3 to TRBJ2-5; 11 nucleotides line up with TRBD1. This CDR3 spans 15 amino acids. Germline loops: CDR1 LGHNA, CDR2 YSLEER. J lost 5 bases, V lost 6 bases, and 8 bases had no gene match. The CDR3: CASRAGTGGSETQYF. CDR3 bases: TGCGCCAGCAGAGCTGGGACAGGGGGTTCGGAGACCCAGTACTTC.

This chain connects TRBV21-1 to TRBJ2-1; no check of the table's D call, TRBD2, against the DNA was made. TRBV21-1 constitutes a pseudogene. This CDR3 has 15 amino acids. This CDR3 is CASSNREGDYNEQFF. The CDR3 coding sequence is TGTGCCAGCAGCAATCGAGAGGGCGACTACAATGAGCAGTTCTTC.

The chain couples TRBV4-3 to TRBJ2-6, with TRBD2 as a possible D gene (6 bases). Trimming shortened V by 5 bases and J by 1 base, and 18 bases separated the two germline ends. Germline V lookup: CDR1 LGHNA, CDR2 YSLEER. This CDR3 is 18 amino acids long. CDR3 DNA: TGCGCCAGCAGCTACGGAGGGCGGGGTTCTTCTGGGGCCAACGTCCTGACTTTC. Translated: CASSYGGRGSSGANVLTF.